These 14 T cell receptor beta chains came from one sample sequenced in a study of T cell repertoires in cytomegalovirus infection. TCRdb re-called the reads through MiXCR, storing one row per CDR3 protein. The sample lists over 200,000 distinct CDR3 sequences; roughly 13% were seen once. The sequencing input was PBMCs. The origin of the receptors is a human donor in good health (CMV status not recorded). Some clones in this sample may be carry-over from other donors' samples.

The CDR3 spells CSARAESGTEAFF. CDR3 bases: TGCAGTGCTAGAGCGGAGAGCGGCACTGAAGCTTTCTTT. This chain connects TRBV20-1 to TRBJ1-1, with D hard to call. The germline CDR1 and CDR2 sequences are DFQATT and SNEGSKA (reference sequence). The CDR3 runs to 13 residues. With 1 base removed from V and 4 bases from J, the gap between germline ends came to 10 bases.

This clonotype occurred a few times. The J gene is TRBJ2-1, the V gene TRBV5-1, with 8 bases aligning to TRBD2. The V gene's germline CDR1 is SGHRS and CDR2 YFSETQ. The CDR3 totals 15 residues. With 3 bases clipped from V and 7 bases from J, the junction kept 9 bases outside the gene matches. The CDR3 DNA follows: TGCGCCAGCAGCTGGGGACTAGGGCCCCCAAATGAGCAGTTCTTC. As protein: CASSWGLGPPNEQFF.

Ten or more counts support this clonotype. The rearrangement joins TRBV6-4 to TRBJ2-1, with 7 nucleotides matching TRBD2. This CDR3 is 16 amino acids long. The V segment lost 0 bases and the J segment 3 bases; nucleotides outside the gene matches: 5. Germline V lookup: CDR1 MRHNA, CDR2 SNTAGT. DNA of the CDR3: TGTGCCAGCAGTGACTCCGGCGGGAGTGGCTACAATGAGCAGTTCTTC. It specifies CASSDSGGSGYNEQFF.

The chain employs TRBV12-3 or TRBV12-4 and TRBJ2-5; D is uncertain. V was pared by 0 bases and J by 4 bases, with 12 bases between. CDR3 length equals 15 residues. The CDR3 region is CASSLALSKIETQYF. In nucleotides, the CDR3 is TGTGCCAGCAGTTTAGCCCTGTCCAAAATAGAGACCCAGTACTTC.

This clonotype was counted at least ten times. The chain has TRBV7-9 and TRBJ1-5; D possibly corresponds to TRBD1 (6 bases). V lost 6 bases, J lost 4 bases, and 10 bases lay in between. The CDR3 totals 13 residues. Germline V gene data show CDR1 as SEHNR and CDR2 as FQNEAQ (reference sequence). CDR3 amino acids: CASSQTGNQPQHF. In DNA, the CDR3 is TGTGCCAGCAGTCAAACAGGGAATCAGCCCCAGCATTTT. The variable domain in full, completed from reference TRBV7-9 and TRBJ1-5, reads DTGVSQNPRHKITKRGQNVTFRCDPISEHNRLYWYRQTLGQGPEFLTYFQNEAQLEKSRLLSDRFSAERPKGSFSTLEIQRTEQGDSAMYLCASSQTGNQPQHFGDGTRLSIL.

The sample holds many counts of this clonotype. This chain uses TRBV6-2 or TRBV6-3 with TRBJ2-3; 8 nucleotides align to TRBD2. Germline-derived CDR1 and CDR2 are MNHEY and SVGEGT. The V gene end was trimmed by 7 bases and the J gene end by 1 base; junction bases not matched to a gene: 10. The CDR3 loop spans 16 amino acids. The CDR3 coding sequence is TGTGCCAGCATTCCGGCGGGGGGAACGGGCACAGATACGCAGTATTTT. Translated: CASIPAGGTGTDTQYF.

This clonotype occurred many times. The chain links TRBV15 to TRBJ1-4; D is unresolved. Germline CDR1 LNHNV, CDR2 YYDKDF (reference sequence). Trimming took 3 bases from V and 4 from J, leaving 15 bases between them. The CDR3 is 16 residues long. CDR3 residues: CATSSWEGQNNEKLFF. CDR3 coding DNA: TGTGCCACCAGCAGTTGGGAAGGTCAAAATAATGAAAAACTGTTTTTT.

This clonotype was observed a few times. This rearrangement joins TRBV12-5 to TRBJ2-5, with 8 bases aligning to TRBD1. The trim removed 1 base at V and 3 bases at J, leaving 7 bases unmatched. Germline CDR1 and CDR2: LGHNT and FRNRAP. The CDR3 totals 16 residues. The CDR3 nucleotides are TGTGCTAGTGGTTTGGGGCAGGGGGCTGGAGAAGAGACCCAGTACTTC. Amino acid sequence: CASGLGQGAGEETQYF.

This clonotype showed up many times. CDR3: CASSLARADTQYF. The DNA of the CDR3 is TGTGCCAGCAGCTTAGCGCGGGCCGATACGCAGTATTTT. The V call is TRBV7-2, the J call TRBJ2-3; possible D gene TRBD2, 5 bases. The CDR3 consists of 13 residues. The V gene lost 0 bases and the J gene lost 6 bases, with 7 bases spanning the gap. Germline assignment: CDR1 SGHTA and CDR2 FQGNSA.

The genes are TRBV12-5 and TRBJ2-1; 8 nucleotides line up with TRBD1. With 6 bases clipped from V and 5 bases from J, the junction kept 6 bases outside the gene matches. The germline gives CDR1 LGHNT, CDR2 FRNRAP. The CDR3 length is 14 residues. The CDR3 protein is CASGPGTGHNEQFF. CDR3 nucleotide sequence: TGTGCTAGTGGCCCCGGGACAGGACACAATGAGCAGTTCTTC.

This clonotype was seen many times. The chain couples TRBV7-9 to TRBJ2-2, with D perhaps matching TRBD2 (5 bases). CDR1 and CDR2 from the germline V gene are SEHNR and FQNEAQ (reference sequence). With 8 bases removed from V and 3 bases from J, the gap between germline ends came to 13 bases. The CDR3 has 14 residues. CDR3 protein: CASETKADTGELFF. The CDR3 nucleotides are TGTGCCAGCGAGACTAAGGCGGACACCGGGGAGCTGTTTTTT.

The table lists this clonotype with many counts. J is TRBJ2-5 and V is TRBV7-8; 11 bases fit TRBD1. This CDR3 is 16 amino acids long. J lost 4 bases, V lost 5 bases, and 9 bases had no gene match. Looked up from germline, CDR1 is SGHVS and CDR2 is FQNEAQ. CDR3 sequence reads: CASSPAGQGAGETQYF. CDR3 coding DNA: TGTGCCAGCAGCCCGGCCGGACAGGGGGCAGGAGAGACCCAGTACTTC.

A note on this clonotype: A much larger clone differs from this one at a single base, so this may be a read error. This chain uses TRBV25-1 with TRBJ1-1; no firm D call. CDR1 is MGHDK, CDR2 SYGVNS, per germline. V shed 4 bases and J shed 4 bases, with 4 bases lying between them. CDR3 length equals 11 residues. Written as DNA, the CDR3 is TGTGCCAGCAGTGCTCTCACTGAAGCTTTCTTT. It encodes CASSALTEAFF.

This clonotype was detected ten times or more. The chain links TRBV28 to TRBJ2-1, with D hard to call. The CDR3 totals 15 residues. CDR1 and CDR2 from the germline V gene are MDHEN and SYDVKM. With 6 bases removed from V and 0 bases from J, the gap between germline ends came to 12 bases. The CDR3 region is CASRSMESSYNEQFF. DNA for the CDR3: TGTGCCAGCAGATCGATGGAGAGCTCCTACAATGAGCAGTTCTTC.